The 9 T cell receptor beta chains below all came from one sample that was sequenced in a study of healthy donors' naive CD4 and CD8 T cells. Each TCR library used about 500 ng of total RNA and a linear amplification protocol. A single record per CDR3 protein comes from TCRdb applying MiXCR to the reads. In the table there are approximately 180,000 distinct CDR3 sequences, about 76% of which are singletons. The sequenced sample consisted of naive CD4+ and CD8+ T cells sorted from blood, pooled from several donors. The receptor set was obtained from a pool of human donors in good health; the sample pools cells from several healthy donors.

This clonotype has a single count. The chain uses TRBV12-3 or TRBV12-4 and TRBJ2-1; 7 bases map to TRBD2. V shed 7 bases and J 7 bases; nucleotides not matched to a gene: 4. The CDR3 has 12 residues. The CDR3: CASNDGGNEQFF. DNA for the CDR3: TGTGCCAGCAATGACGGGGGGAATGAGCAGTTCTTC.

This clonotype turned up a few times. The CDR3 DNA reads as TGTGCCAGCAGTTACGTGTCGAGTGGAGAGACCCAGTACTTC. Protein sequence: CASSYVSSGETQYF. The chain is built from TRBV6-6 and TRBJ2-5; D unclear. The V end lost 2 bases, the J end lost 4 bases, and 11 bases lay between the germline ends. The CDR3 length is 14 residues. Per germline, CDR1 MNHNY and CDR2 SVGAGI (reference sequence).

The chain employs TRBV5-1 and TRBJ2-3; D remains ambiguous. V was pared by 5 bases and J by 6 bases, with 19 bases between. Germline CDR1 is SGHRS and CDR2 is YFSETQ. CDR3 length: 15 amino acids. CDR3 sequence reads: CASSSTSGEGDTQYF. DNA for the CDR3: TGCGCCAGCAGTTCGACGTCGGGTGAAGGGGATACGCAGTATTTT.

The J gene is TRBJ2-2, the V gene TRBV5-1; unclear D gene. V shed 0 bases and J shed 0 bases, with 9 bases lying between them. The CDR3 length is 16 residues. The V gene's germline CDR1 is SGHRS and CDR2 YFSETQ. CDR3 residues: CASSLVGNSNTGELFF. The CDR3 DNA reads TGCGCCAGCAGCTTGGTGGGCAATTCGAACACCGGGGAGCTGTTTTTT. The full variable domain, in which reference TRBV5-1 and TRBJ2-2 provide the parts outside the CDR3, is KAGVTQTPRYLIKTRGQQVTLSCSPISGHRSVSWYQQTPGQGLQFLFEYFSETQRNKGNFPGRFSGRQFSNSRSEMNVSTLELGDSALYLCASSLVGNSNTGELFFGEGSRLTVL.

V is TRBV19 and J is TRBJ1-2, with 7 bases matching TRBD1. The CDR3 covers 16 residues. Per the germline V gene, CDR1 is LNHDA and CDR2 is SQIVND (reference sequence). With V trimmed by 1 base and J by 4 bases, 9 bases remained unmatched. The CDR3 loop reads CASSIGTGTAGYGYTF. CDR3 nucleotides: TGTGCCAGTAGTATAGGCACCGGGACAGCGGGCTATGGCTACACCTTC. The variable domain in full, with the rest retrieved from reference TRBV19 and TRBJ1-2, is DGGITQSPKYLFRKEGQNVTLSCEQNLNHDAMYWYRQDPGQGLRLIYYSQIVNDFQKGDIAEGYSVSREKKESFPLTVTSAQKNPTAFYLCASSIGTGTAGYGYTFGSGTRLTVV.

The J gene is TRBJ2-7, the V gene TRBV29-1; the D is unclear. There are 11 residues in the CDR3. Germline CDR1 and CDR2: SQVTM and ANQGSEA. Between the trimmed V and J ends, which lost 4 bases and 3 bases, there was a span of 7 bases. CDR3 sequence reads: CSVGFRYEQYF. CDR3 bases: TGCAGCGTTGGATTTCGCTACGAGCAGTACTTC.

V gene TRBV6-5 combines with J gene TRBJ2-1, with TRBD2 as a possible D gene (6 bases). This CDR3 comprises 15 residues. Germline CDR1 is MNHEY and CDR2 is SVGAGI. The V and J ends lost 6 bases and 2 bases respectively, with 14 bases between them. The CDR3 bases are TGTGCCAGCAGCCGCGGTGCGGGGACCTACAATGAGCAGTTCTTC. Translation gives CASSRGAGTYNEQFF.

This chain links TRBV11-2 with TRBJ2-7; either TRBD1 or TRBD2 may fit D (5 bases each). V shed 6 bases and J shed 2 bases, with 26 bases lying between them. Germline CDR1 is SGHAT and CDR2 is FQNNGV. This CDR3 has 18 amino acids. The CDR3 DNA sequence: TGTGCCAGCAGGTTCCGGGGAAGTCCAGGTCGGGACCCCTACGAGCAGTACTTC. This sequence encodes CASRFRGSPGRDPYEQYF.

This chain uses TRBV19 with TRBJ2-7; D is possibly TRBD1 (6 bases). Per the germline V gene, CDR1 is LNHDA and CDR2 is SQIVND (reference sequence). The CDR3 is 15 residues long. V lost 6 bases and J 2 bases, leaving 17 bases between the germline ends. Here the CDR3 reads CASSPQDSATYEQYF. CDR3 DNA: TGTGCCAGTAGCCCTCAGGACAGCGCAACCTACGAGCAGTACTTC.